The 3 T cell receptor beta chains listed next were all sequenced from one sample in a study of identical twins (dated by TCRdb to the mid-2010s). The method was 5' RACE. Sequenced on an Illumina HiSeq 2000. TCRdb applied fastp at Q25 and MiXCR to the public reads, then kept only in-frame beta chains. Duplicate CDR3 protein sequences are folded into a single record with the most common DNA and genes. Counted in this sample were about 720,000 distinct CDR3 sequences; around 8.3% of them appeared once. The biggest ten clones account for roughly 0.97% of the sample. The data also belong to a second study, concerning yellow fever vaccine responses in identical twins.

Input material: PBMCs. The source of these receptors is a woman aged 18-35 years in good health.

This clonotype showed up just a few times. This chain uses TRBV2 with TRBJ2-3, with D possibly being TRBD1 or TRBD2 (5 bases each). This CDR3 is built from 15 residues. V was cut by 4 bases and J by 0 bases, with 11 bases left in between. Per germline, CDR1 SNHLY and CDR2 FYNNEI. The CDR3 spells CASSARGASTDTQYF. The CDR3 bases are TGTGCCAGCAGTGCCCGGGGCGCGAGCACAGATACGCAGTATTTT.

The chain joins TRBV12-3 or TRBV12-4 to TRBJ2-3, with D unclear. The V and J ends lost 7 bases and 0 bases respectively, with 8 bases between them. The CDR3 runs 13 residues. The CDR3 sequence: CASKADSTDTQYF. CDR3 bases: TGTGCCAGCAAGGCGGATAGCACAGATACGCAGTATTTT.

This clonotype was seen only a few times. The CDR3, as DNA: TGTGCCAGCAGTTACTTCATTGGGCCCTCCCGCAATGAGCAGTTCTTC. This sequence encodes CASSYFIGPSRNEQFF. This rearrangement joins TRBV6-5 to TRBJ2-1; no reliable D call. Germline V gene sequence: CDR1 MNHEY, CDR2 SVGAGI. Trimming removed 1 base at V and 6 bases at J, with 16 bases between. This CDR3 is 16 amino acids long.